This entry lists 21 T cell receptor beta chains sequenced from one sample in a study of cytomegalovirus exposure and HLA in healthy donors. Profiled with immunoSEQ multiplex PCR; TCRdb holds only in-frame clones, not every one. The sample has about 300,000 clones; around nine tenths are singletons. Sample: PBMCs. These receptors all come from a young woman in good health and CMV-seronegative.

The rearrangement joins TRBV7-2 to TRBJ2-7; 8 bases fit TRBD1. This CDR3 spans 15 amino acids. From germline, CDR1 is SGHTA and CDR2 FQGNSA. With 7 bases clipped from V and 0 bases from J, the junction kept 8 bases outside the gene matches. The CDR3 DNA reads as TGTGCCAGCACCCCGCAGGGGGCCGACTCCTACGAGCAGTACTTC. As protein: CASTPQGADSYEQYF.

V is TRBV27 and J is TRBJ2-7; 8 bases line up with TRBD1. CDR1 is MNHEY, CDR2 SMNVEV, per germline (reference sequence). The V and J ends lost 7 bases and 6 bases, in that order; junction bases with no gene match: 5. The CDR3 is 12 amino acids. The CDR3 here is CASMTGAGEQYF. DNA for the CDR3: TGTGCCAGCATGACAGGGGCAGGCGAGCAGTACTTC.

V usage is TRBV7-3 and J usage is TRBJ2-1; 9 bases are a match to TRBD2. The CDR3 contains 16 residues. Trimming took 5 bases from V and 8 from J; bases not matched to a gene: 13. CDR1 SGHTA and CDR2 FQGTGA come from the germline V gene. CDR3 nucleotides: TGTGCCAGCAGCCCCCGGCTAGCGGGACAAGAGGATGAGCAGTTCTTC. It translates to CASSPRLAGQEDEQFF.

Written as DNA, the CDR3 is TGTGCCAGCAGCGGCCGGGACAAGTACGAGCAGTACTTC. Translation gives CASSGRDKYEQYF. The J gene is TRBJ2-7, the V gene TRBV5-8; tentatively, D is TRBD1 (6 bases). Trimming took off 4 bases at V and 4 bases at J, with 12 bases between the two ends. There are 13 residues in the CDR3. The germline V gene has CDR1 SGHTS and CDR2 YDEGEE.

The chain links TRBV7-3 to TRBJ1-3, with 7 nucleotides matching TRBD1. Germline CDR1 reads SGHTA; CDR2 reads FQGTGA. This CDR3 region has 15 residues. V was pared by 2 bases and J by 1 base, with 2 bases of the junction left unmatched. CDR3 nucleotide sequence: TGTGCCAGCAGCTTAGGGGGACAGTCTGGAAACACCATATATTTT. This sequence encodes CASSLGGQSGNTIYF.

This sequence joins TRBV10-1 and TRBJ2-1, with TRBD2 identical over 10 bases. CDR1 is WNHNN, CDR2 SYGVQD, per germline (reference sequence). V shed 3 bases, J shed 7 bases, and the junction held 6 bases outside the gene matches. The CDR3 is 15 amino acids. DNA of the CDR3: TGCGCCAGCAGTGAAGCGGGAGGGCCGGGGAATGAGCAGTTCTTC. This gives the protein CASSEAGGPGNEQFF.

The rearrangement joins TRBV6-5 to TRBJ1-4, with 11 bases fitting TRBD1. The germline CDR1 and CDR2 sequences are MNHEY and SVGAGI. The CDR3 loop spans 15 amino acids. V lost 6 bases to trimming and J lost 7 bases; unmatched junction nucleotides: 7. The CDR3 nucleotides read TGTGCCAGCAGCCCCGGGACAGGGGGTCGTGAAAAACTGTTTTTT. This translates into CASSPGTGGREKLFF.

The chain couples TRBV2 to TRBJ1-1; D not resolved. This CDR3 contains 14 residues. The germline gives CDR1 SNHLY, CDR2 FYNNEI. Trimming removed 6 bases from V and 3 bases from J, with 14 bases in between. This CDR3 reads CASSAESGYTEAFF. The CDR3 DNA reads TGTGCCAGCAGCGCCGAAAGCGGGTACACTGAAGCTTTCTTT.

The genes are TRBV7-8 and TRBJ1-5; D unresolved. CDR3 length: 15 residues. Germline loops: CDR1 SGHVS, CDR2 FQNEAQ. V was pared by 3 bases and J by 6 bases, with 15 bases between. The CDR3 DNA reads TGTGCCAGCAGCTTCGGTGGAGCTCGGGGTCAGCCCCAGCATTTT. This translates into CASSFGGARGQPQHF.

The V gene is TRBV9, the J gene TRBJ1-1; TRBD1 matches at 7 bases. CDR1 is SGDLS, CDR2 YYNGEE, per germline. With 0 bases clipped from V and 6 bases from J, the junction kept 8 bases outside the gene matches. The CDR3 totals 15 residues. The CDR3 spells CASSVATGSNAEAFF. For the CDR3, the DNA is TGTGCCAGCAGCGTAGCGACAGGGAGCAACGCTGAAGCTTTCTTT.

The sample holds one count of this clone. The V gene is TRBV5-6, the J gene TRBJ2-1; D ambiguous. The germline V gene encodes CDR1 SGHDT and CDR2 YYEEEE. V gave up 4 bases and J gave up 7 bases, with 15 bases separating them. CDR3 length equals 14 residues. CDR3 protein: CASSPPPGLNEQFF. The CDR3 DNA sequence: TGTGCCAGCAGCCCCCCTCCTGGGCTGAATGAGCAGTTCTTC.

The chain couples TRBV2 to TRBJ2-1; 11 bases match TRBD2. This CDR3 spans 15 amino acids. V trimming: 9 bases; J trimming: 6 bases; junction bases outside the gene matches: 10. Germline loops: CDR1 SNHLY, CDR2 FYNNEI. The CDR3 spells CASRALAGGSNEQFF. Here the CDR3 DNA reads TGTGCCAGTAGAGCCCTAGCGGGAGGTTCCAATGAGCAGTTCTTC.

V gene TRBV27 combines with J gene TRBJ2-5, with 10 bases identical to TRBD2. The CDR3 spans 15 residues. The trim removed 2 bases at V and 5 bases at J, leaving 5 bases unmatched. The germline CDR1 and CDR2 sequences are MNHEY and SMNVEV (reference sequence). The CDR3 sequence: CASSLSGRAGETQYF. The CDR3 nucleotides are TGTGCCAGCAGTTTAAGCGGGAGGGCCGGGGAGACCCAGTACTTC.

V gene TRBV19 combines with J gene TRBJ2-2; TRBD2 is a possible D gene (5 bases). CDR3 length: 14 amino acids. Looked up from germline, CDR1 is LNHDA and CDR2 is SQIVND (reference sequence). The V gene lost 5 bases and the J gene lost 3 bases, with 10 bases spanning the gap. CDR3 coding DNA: TGTGCCAGTAGTTTCGGGGAACACACCGGGGAGCTGTTTTTT. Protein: CASSFGEHTGELFF.

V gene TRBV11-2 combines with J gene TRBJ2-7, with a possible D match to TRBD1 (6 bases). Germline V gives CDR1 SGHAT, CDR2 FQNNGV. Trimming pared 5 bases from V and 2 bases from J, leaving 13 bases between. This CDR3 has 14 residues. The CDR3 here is CASSPDAGAYEQYF. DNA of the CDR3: TGTGCCAGCAGCCCCGATGCAGGGGCCTACGAGCAGTACTTC. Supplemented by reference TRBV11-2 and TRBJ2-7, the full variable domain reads EAGVAQSPRYKIIEKRQSVAFWCNPISGHATLYWYQQILGQGPKLLIQFQNNGVVDDSQLPKDRFSAERLKGVDSTLKIQPAKLEDSAVYLCASSPDAGAYEQYFGPGTRLTVT.

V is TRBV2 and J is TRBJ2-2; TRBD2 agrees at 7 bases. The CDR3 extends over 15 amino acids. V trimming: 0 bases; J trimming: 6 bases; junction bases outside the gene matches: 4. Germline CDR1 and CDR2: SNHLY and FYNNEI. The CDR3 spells CASSEAGGAPGELFF. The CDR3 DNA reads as TGTGCCAGCAGTGAAGCGGGAGGGGCCCCCGGGGAGCTGTTTTTT.

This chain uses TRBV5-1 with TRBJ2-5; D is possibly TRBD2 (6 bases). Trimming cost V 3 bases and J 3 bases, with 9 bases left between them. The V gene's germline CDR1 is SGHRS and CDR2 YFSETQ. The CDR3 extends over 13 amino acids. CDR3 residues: CASSSGGEETQYF. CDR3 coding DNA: TGCGCCAGCAGCTCCGGGGGAGAAGAGACCCAGTACTTC.

The CDR3 DNA follows: TGCGCCAGCAGTGTTCTAGCGGCGACCTACGAGCAGTACTTC. Amino acid sequence: CASSVLAATYEQYF. The rearrangement links TRBV10-2 to TRBJ2-7, with 7 bases identical to TRBD2. The trim removed 4 bases at V and 2 bases at J, leaving 5 bases unmatched. CDR3 size: 14 residues. Germline lookup yields CDR1 WSHSY and CDR2 SAAADI.

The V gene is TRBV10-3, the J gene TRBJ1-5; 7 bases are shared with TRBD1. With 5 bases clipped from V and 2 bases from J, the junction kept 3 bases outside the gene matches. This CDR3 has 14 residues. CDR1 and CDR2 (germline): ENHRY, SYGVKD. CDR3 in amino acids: CAISSGQGNQPQHF. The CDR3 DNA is TGTGCCATCAGTAGTGGACAGGGCAATCAGCCCCAGCATTTT.

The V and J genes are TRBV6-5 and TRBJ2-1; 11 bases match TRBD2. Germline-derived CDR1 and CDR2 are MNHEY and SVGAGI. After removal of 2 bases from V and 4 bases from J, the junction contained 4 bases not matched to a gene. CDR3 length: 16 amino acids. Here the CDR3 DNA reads TGTGCCAGCAGTTACGTGGGACTAGCGGATTACAATGAGCAGTTCTTC. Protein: CASSYVGLADYNEQFF.

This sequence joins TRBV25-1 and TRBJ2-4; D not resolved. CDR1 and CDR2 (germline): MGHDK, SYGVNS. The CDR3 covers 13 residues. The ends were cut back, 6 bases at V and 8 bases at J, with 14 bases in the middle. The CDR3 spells CASRAMARDIQYF. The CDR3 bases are TGTGCCAGCAGGGCTATGGCCCGGGACATTCAGTACTTC. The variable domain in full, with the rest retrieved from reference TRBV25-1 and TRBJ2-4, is EADIYQTPRYLVIGTGKKITLECSQTMGHDKMYWYQQDPGMELHLIHYSYGVNSTEKGDLSSESTVSRIRTEHFPLTLESARPSHTSQYLCASRAMARDIQYFGAGTRLSVL.